Listed here is a single T cell receptor beta chain. The sample belongs to a study of CD8 T cells in Susac syndrome. V lost 7 bases and J lost 5; bases outside the gene matches: 20. The CDR3 has 18 amino acids. Germline CDR1 and CDR2: LNHDA and SQIVND (reference sequence). Reverse transcription of roughly 0.5 to 1 ug RNA used random hexamers. Each CDR3 protein is one row after TCRdb ran MiXCR on the immunoSEQ multiplex PCR reads. The sample has almost 450,000 distinct CDR3 sequences, roughly 85% seen once. The authors sequenced TCR beta from blood CD8+ and CD4+ T cells. The origin of this receptor is a human donor with multiple sclerosis. This chain links TRBV19 with TRBJ2-1, with 7 bases fitting TRBD2. The sample was CD8+ T cells from PBMCs. The CDR3 bases are TGTGCCAGTATCAAAGTGGGGGGGTTAGTCTCTTCCGACAATGAGCAGTTCTTC. This sequence encodes CASIKVGGLVSSDNEQFF. The full variable domain, completed using reference TRBV19 and TRBJ2-1, is DGGITQSPKYLFRKEGQNVTLSCEQNLNHDAMYWYRQDPGQGLRLIYYSQIVNDFQKGDIAEGYSVSREKKESFPLTVTSAQKNPTAFYLCASIKVGGLVSSDNEQFFGPGTRLTVL.